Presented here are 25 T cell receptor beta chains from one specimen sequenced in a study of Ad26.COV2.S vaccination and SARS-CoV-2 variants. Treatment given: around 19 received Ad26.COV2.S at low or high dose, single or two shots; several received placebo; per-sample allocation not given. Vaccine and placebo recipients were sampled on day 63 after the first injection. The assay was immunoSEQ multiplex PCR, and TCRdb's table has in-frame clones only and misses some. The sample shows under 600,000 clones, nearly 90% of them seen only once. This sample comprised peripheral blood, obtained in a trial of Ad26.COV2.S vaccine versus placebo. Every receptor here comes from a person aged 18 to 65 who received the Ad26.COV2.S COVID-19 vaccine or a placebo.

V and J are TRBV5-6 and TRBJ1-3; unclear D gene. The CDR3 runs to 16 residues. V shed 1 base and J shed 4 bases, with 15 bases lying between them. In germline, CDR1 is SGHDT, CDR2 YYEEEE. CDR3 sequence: CASSLLSGVSGNTIYF. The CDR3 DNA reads TGTGCCAGCAGCTTGCTGTCAGGAGTCTCGGGAAACACCATATATTTT.

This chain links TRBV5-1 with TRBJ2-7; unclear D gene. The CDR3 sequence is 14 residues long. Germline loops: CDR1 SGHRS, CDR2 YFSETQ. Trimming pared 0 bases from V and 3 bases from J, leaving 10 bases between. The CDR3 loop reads CASSLASYNYEQYF. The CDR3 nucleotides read TGCGCCAGCAGCTTGGCTTCGTATAACTACGAGCAGTACTTC.

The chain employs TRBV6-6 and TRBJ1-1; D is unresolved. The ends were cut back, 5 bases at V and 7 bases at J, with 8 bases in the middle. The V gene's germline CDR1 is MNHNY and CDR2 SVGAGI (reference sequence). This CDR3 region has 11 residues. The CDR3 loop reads CASSPEYEAFF. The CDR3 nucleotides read TGTGCCAGCAGTCCAGAGTATGAAGCTTTCTTT.

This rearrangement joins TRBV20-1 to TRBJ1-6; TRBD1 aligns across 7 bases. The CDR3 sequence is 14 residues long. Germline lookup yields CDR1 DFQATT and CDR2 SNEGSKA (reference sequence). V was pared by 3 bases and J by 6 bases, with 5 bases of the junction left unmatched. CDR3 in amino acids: CSASVQGFNSPLHF. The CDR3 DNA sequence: TGCAGTGCTAGTGTACAGGGGTTTAATTCACCCCTCCACTTT.

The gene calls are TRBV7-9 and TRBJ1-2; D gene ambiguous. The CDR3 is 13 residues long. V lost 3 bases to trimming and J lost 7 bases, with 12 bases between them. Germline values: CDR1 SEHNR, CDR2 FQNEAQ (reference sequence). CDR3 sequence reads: CASSFPSGSGYTF. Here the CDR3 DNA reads TGTGCCAGCAGCTTCCCCAGTGGTTCTGGCTACACCTTC.

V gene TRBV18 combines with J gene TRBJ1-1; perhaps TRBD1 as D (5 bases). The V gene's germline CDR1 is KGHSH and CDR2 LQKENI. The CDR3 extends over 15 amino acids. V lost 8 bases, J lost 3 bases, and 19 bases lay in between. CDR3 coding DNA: TGTGCCAGCACTTCACGGGTCACAGGAGACACTGAAGCTTTCTTT. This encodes CASTSRVTGDTEAFF.

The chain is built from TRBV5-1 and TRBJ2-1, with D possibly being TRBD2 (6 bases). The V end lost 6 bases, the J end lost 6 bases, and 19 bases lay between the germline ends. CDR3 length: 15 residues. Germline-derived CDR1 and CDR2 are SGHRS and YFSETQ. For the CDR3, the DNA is TGCGCCAGCACCGTCGGGGGAGTGCTATCCAATGAGCAGTTCTTC. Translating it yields CASTVGGVLSNEQFF.

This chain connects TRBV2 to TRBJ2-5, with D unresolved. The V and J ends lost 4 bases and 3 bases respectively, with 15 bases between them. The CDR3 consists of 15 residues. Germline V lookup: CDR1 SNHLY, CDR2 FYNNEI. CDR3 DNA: TGTGCCAGCAGTGTTAGTCCCCGAGCAGAAGAGACCCAGTACTTC. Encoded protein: CASSVSPRAEETQYF.

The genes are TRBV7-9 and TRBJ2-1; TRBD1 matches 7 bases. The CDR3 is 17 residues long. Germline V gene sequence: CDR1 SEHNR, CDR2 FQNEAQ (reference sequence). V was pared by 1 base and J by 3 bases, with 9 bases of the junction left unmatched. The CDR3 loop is CASSLVEGQAYYNEQFF. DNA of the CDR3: TGTGCCAGCAGCTTAGTCGAAGGACAGGCCTACTACAATGAGCAGTTCTTC. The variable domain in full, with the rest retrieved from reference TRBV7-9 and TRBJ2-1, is DTGVSQNPRHKITKRGQNVTFRCDPISEHNRLYWYRQTLGQGPEFLTYFQNEAQLEKSRLLSDRFSAERPKGSFSTLEIQRTEQGDSAMYLCASSLVEGQAYYNEQFFGPGTRLTVL.

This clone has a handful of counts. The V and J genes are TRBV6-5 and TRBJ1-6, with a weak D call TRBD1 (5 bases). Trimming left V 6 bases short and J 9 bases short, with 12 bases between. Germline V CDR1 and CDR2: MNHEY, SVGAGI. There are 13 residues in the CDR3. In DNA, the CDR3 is TGTGCCAGCAGGGAGGGGTCGAGTTCACCCCTCCACTTT. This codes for CASREGSSSPLHF.

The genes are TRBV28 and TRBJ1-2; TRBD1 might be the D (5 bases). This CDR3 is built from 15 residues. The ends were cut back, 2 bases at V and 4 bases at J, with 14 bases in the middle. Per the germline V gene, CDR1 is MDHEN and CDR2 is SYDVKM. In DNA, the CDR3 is TGTGCCAGCAGTTTAGGGCAGGGTAGCCTCTATGGCTACACCTTC. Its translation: CASSLGQGSLYGYTF.

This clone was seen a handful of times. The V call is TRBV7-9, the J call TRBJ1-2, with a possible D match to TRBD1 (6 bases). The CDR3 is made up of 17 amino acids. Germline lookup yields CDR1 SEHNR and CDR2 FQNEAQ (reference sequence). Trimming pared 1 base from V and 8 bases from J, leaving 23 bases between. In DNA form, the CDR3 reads TGTGCCAGCAGCTTAGAGGGGACCGGGGGCGCATCCCGCGGCTACACCTTC. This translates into CASSLEGTGGASRGYTF.

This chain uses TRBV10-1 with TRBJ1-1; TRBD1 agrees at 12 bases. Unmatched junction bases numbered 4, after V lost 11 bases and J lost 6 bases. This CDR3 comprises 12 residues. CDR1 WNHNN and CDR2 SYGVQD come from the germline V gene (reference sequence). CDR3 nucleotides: TGCGCCCCGGGACAGGGGGCCCCTGAAGCTTTCTTT. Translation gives CAPGQGAPEAFF.

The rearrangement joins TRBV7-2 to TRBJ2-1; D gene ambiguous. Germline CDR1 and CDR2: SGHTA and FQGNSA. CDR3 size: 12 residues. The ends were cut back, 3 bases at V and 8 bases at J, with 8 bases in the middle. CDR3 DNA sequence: TGTGCCAGCAGCTTTTCGTCCTATGAGCAGTTCTTC. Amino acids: CASSFSSYEQFF.

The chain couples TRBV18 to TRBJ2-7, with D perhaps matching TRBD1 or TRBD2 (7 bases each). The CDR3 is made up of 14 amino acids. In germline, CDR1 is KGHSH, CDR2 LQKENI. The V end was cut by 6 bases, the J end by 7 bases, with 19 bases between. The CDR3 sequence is CASSWDSGVGEQYF. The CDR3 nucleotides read TGTGCCAGCTCTTGGGACAGCGGGGTCGGGGAGCAGTACTTC.

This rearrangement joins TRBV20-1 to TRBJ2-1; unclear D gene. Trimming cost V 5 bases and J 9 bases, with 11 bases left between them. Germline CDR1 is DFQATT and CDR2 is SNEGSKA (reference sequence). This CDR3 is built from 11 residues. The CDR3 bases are TGCAGTGCTTCAACGAATAGTGAGCAGTTCTTC. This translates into CSASTNSEQFF.

The CDR3 protein is CASSRSSGANVLTF. The CDR3 region has the DNA TGTGCCAGTAGTCGGAGCTCTGGGGCCAACGTCCTGACTTTC. The gene calls are TRBV19 and TRBJ2-6; D not resolved. CDR1 and CDR2 (germline): LNHDA, SQIVND (reference sequence). The ends were cut back, 5 bases at V and 0 bases at J, with 5 bases in the middle. The CDR3 is 14 residues long.

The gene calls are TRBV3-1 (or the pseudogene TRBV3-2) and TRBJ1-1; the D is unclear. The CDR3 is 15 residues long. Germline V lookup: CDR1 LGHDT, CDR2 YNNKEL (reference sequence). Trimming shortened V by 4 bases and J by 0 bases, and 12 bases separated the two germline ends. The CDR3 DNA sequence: TGTGCCAGCAGCCTGTACCCGGATTTGAACACTGAAGCTTTCTTT. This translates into CASSLYPDLNTEAFF.

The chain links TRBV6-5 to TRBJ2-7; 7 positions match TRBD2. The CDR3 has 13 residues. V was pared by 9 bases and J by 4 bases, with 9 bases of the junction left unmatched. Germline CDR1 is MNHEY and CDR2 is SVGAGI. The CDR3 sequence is CASRTRGRYEQYF. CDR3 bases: TGTGCCAGTAGGACTAGGGGAAGATACGAGCAGTACTTC.

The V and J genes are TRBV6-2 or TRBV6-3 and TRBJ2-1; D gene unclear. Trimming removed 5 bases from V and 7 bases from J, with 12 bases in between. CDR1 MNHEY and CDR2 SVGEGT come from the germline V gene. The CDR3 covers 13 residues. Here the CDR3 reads CASSRPVRNEQFF. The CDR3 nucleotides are TGTGCCAGCAGTCGGCCCGTGAGGAATGAGCAGTTCTTC.

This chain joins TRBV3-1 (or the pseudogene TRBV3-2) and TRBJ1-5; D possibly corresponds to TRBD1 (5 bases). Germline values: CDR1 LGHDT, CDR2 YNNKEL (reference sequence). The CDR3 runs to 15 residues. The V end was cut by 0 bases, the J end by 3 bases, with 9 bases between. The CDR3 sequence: CASSQDGAFNQPQHF. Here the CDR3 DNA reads TGTGCCAGCAGCCAAGATGGGGCCTTCAATCAGCCCCAGCATTTT.

For the CDR3, the DNA is TGTGCCAGCAGGTCATATAGCGGAAAGTACACAGATACGCAGTATTTT. This codes for CASRSYSGKYTDTQYF. The V gene is TRBV6-6, the J gene TRBJ2-3, with a weak D call TRBD2 (6 bases). CDR1 is MNHNY, CDR2 SVGAGI, per germline (reference sequence). Trimming pared 6 bases from V and 2 bases from J, leaving 18 bases between. This CDR3 is 16 amino acids long.

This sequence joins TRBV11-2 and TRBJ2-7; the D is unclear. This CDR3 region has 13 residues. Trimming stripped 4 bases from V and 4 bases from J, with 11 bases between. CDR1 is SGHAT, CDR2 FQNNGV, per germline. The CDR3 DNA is TGTGCCAGCAGCTCAACCCATTCATACGAGCAGTACTTC. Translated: CASSSTHSYEQYF.

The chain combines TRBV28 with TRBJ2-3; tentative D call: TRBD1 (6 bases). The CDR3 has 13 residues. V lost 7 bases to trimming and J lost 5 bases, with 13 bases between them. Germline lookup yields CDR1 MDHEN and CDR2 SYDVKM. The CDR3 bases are TGTGCCAGCAACGCAGGGGTGGTAGATACGCAGTATTTT. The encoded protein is CASNAGVVDTQYF. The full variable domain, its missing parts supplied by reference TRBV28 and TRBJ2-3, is DVKVTQSSRYLVKRTGEKVFLECVQDMDHENMFWYRQDPGLGLRLIYFSYDVKMKEKGDIPEGYSVSREKKERFSLILESASTNQTSMYLCASNAGVVDTQYFGPGTRLTVL.

DNA of the CDR3: TGCAGCGTTGAAGGATCGGGACGGCTGAACACTGAAGCTTTCTTT. It yields the protein CSVEGSGRLNTEAFF. V is TRBV29-1 and J is TRBJ1-1, with D perhaps matching TRBD1 (5 bases). The CDR3 runs to 15 residues. Trimming cost V 1 base and J 0 bases, with 12 bases left between them. Germline-derived CDR1 and CDR2 are SQVTM and ANQGSEA.